The T cell receptor beta chain described here comes from a study of T cell responses to AZD1222 COVID-19 vaccine (dated by TCRdb to about 2021). Study-wide context: AZD1222 recipients with second doses at about 4 weeks or about 12 weeks were pooled, because spike-specific TCR depth and breadth did not differ between schedules. A total of roughly 240 trial participants underwent TCR sequencing, of whom nearly 210 received two doses of AZD1222 and about 25 received two doses of the MenACWY control vaccine. Enrollment into the trials was organized by age into subgroups of 18-55, 56-69 and 70-plus years, and those subgroups contained roughly 150, 30 and 60 TCR-sequenced participants, respectively.

Of note for this clone: What antigen it recognizes has not been identified. The sample holds no much larger clone one base away, and base qualities are not on file.

The cysteine opens and the phenylalanine closes a CDR3 of 16 amino acids. The only DNA kept is the CDR3, 48 bases in frame from the first base. The germline V gene provides CDR1 KGHSH and CDR2 LQKENI. Deletion took 6 bases off V and 3 bases off J, with a span of 20 bases between the germline ends. The CDR3 regions of human TCRbeta chains were analyzed by immunosequencing. The paper's data handling went like this. Repertoire TCRs were matched against a reference library of SARS-CoV-2-specific TCRs generated with the MIRA antigen-specificity platform. Breadth was defined as the fraction of unique TCRs that were SARS-CoV-2-associated, and depth was defined as the fraction of total T cells that were SARS-CoV-2-associated. Using the MIRA data, each spike-specific TCR was assigned both to the spike region to which the TCR was reactive and to a CD4 or CD8 class. Log10-transformed breadth and depth values were compared by one-way ANOVA with Sidak's multiple comparisons tests. In TCRdb, the immuneACCESS table is reduced to in-frame sequences with V and J assigned. These tables do not hold every clone; where another copy was compared, an unresolved V gene accounts for under half, and the others remain unexplained. V and J calls and clone size follow that table, whereas D and trimming were derived from the DNA. In all, the sample holds over 110,000 clones, and roughly 90% of those were seen once. The ten largest clonotypes hold over 1.5% of the sample.

The sample's time point label, decoded: baseline before first vaccination. Vaccinee samples came from UK trials COV001 and COV002, including a single-blind randomized controlled phase 2/3 trial of AZD1222 (ChAdOx1 nCoV-19) in healthy adults. Trial participant PBMC samples were collected at day 0 and day 28 after the second dose for TCRbeta chain sequencing. What the authors observed across the whole study: After two AZD1222 doses, spike-specific TCR breadth and depth were significantly higher than at day 0 and than in MenACWY recipients. Most participants were white British and females outnumbered males, and the authors suggested that clonal diversity may have been underestimated. Reportedly, close to half of the unique spike-specific TCRs recognized epitopes lying outside the regions that are mutated in the B.1.351 and B.1.1.7 variants. The whole spike protein was spanned by vaccine-associated CD4 TCRs, and dominant responses were seen in regions 160-218 and 743-854. Conclusions about previously exposed vaccinees are limited because only five or six AZD1222 recipients were SARS-CoV-2 seropositive at baseline. The 56-69-year group was small, and its depth increase did not reach significance, likely because of low power. Because no day 14 peak-response samples were available, repertoires were characterized only after the peak T cell response.

The sequence came from an adult in good health. This sequence uses TRBV18 and TRBJ1-1, with TRBD1 as a weak D call on 5 bases. The specimen comprised peripheral blood, sampled on day 0 of AZD1222 vaccination. The sequenced DNA is TGTGCCAGCTCCCTCGCCGGGGGGGGTGCGTACACTGAAGCTTTCTTT. Translated, this gives CASSLAGGGAYTEAFF.